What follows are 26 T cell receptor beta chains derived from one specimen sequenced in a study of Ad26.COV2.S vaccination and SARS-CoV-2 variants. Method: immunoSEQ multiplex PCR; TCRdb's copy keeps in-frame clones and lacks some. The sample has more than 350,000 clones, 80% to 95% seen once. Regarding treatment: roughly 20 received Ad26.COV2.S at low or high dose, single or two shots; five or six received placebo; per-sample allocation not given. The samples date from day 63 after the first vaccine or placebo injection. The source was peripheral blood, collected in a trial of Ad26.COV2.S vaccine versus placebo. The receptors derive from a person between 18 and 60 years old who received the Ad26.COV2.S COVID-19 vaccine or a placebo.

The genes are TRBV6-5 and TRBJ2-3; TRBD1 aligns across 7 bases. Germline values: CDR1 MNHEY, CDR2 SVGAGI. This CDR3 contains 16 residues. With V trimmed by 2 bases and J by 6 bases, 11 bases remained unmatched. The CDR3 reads CASSYGGQRGRDTQYF. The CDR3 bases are TGTGCCAGCAGTTACGGGGGACAGAGGGGGCGCGATACGCAGTATTTT.

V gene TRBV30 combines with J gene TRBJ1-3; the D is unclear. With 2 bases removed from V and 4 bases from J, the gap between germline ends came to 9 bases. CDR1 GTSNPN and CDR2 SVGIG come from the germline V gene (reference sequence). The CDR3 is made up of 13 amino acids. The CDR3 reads CAWSWAAGNTIYF. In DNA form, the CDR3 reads TGTGCCTGGAGTTGGGCGGCAGGAAACACCATATATTTT.

DNA for the CDR3: TGCAGCGTTGAAGTCCCCGGGACGGACCCTACTAATGAAAAACTGTTTTTT. Amino acids: CSVEVPGTDPTNEKLFF. This chain links TRBV29-1 with TRBJ1-4, with D perhaps matching TRBD1 (5 bases). The germline CDR1 and CDR2 sequences are SQVTM and ANQGSEA. This CDR3 is built from 17 residues. V was pared by 1 base and J by 2 bases, with 17 bases between.

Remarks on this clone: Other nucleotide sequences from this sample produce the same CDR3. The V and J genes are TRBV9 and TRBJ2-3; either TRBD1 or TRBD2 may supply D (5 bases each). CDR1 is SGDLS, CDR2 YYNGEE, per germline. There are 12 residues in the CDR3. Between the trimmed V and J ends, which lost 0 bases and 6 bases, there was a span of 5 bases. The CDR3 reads CASSVGGDTQYF. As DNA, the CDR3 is TGTGCCAGCAGCGTAGGGGGGGATACGCAGTATTTT.

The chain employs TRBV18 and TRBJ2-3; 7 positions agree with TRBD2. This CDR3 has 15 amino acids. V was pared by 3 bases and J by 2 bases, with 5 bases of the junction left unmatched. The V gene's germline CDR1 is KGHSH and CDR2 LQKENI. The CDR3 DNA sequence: TGTGCCAGCTCACCCTCAGGACTAGTCACAGATACGCAGTATTTT. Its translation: CASSPSGLVTDTQYF.

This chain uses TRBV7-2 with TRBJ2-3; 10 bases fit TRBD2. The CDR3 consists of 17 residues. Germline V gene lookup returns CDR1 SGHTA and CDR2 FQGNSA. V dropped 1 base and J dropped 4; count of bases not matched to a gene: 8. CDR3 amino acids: CASSLGSRLAGADTQYF. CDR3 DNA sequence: TGTGCCAGCAGCTTAGGGTCCCGACTAGCGGGTGCAGATACGCAGTATTTT.

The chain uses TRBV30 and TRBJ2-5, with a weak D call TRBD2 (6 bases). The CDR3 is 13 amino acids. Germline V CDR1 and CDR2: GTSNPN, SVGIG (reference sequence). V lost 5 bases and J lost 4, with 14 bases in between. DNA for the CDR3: TGTGCCTGGCGAAGGGGAGGTGTAGAGACCCAGTACTTC. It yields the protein CAWRRGGVETQYF. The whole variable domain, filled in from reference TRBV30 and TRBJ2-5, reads SQTIHQWPATLVQPVGSPLSLECTVEGTSNPNLYWYRQAAGRGLQLLFYSVGIGQISSEVPQNLSASRPQDRQFILSSKKLLLSDSGFYLCAWRRGGVETQYFGPGTRLLVL.

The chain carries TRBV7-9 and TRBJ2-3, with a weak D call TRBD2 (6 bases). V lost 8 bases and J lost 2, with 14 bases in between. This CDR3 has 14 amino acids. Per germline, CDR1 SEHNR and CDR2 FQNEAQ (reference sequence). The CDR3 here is CASSLSGATDTQYF. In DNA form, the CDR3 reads TGTGCCAGCTCTCTTAGCGGAGCCACAGATACGCAGTATTTT.

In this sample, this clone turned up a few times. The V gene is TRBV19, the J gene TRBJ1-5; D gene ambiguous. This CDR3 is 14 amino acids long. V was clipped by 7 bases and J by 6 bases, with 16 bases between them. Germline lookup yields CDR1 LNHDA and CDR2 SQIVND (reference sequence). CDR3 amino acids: CASKGLLRSQPQHF. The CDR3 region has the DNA TGTGCCAGTAAAGGTCTTTTGAGAAGTCAGCCCCAGCATTTT.

CDR3: CASSLGTEFNEQFF. CDR3 nucleotides: TGTGCCAGCAGCCTAGGGACAGAATTCAATGAGCAGTTCTTC. The chain is built from TRBV5-5 and TRBJ2-1; TRBD1 aligns across 7 bases. Germline assignment: CDR1 SGHKS and CDR2 YYEKEE (reference sequence). After removal of 4 bases from V and 6 bases from J, the junction contained 7 bases not matched to a gene. CDR3 length: 14 amino acids. The full variable domain, rest sourced from reference TRBV5-5 and TRBJ2-1, is DAGVTQSPTHLIKTRGQQVTLRCSPISGHKSVSWYQQVLGQGPQFIFQYYEKEERGRGNFPDRFSARQFPNYSSELNVNALLLGDSALYLCASSLGTEFNEQFFGPGTRLTVL.

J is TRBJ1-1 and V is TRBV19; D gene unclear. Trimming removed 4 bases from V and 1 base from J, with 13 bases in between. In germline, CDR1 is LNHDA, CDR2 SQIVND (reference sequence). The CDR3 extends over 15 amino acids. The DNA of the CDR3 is TGTGCCAGTAGTACCCCGGGAGGGAAGAACACTGAAGCTTTCTTT. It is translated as CASSTPGGKNTEAFF.

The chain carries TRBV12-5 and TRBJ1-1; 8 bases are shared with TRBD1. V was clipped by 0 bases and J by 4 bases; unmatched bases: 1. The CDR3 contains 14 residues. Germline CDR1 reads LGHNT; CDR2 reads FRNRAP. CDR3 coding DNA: TGTGCTAGTGGTTTGGTCAGGGGGCTCACTGAAGCTTTCTTT. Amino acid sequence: CASGLVRGLTEAFF.

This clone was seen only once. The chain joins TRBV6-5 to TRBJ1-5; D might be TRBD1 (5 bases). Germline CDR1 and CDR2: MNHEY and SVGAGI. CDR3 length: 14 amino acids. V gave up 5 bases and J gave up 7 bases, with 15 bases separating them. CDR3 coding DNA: TGTGCCAGCAGTCTTGACAGTTTAGTACAGCCCCAGCATTTT. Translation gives CASSLDSLVQPQHF.

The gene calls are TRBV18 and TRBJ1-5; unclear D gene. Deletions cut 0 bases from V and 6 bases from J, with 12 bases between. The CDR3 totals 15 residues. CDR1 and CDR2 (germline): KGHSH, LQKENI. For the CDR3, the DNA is TGTGCCAGCTCACCACCGGGGAGGGTAGGTCAGCCCCAGCATTTT. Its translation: CASSPPGRVGQPQHF. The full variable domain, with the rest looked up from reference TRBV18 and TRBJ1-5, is NAGVMQNPRHLVRRRGQEARLRCSPMKGHSHVYWYRQLPEEGLKFMVYLQKENIIDESGMPKERFSAEFPKEGPSILRIQQVVRGDSAAYFCASSPPGRVGQPQHFGDGTRLSIL.

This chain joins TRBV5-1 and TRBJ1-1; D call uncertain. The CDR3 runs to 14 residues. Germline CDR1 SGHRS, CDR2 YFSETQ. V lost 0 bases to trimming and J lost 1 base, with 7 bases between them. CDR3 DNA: TGCGCCAGCAGCTTGGGGACTGAGAACACTGAAGCTTTCTTT. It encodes CASSLGTENTEAFF.

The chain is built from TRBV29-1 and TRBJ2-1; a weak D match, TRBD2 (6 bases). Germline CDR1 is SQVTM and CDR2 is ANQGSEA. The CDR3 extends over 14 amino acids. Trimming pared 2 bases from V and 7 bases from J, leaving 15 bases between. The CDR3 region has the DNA TGCAGCGTTGAAACTACGGGAGTTGGAAATGAGCAGTTCTTC. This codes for CSVETTGVGNEQFF.

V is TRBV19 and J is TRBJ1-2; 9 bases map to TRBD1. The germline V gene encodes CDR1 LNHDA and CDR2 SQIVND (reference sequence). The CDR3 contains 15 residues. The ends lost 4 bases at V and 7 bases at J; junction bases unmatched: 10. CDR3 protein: CASSTPGQGYIGYTF. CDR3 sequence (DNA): TGTGCCAGTAGTACCCCAGGACAGGGGTATATTGGCTACACCTTC.

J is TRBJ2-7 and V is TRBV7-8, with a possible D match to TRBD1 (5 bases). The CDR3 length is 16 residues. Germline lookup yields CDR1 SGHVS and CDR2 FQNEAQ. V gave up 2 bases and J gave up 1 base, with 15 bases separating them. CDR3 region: CASSLSPAGSSYEQYF. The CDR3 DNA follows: TGTGCCAGCAGCTTAAGTCCCGCAGGGTCTTCCTACGAGCAGTACTTC.

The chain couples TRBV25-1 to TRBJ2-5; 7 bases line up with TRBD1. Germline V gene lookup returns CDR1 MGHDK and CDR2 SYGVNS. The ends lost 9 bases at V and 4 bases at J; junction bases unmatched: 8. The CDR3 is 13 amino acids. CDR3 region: CASRTGAGETQYF. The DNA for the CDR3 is TGTGCCAGTAGGACAGGAGCCGGAGAGACCCAGTACTTC.

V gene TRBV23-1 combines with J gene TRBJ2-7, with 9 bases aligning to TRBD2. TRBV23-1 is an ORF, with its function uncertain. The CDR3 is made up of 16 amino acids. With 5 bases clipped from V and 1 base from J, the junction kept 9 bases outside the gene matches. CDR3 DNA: TGCGCCAGCAGTGTGCGGGAGGGTACCGAATCCTACGAGCAGTACTTC. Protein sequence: CASSVREGTESYEQYF.

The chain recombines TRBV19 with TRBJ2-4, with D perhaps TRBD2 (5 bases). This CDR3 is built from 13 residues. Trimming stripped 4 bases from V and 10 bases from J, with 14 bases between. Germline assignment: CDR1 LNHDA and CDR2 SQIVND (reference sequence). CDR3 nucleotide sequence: TGTGCCAGTAGTACCCGGGATACACCAATTCAGTACTTC. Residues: CASSTRDTPIQYF.

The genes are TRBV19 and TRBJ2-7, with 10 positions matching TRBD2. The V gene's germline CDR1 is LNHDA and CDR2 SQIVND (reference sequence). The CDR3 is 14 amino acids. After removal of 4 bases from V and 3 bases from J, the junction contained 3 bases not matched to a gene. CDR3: CASSKASGSYEQYF. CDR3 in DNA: TGTGCCAGTAGTAAGGCTAGCGGGAGCTACGAGCAGTACTTC.

The CDR3 DNA follows: TGTGCCAGCAGCAAAGTCAGGGAGTCGGTCCCCTTTGATGAGCAGTTCTTC. It specifies CASSKVRESVPFDEQFF. The chain carries TRBV21-1 and TRBJ2-1. TRBV21-1 has pseudogene status. The CDR3 covers 17 residues.

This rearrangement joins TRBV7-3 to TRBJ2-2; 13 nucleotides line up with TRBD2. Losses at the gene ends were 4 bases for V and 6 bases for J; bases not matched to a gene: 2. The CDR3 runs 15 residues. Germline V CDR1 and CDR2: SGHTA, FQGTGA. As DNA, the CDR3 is TGTGCCAGCAGCTCCGGACTAGCGGGAGCCGGGGAGCTGTTTTTT. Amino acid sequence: CASSSGLAGAGELFF.

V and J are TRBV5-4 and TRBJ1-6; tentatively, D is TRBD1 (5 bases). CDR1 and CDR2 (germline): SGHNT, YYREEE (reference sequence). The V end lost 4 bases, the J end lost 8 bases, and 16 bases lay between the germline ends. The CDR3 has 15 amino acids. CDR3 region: CASSPIQGLHSPLHF. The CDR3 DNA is TGTGCCAGCAGCCCGATTCAGGGTCTGCATTCACCCCTCCACTTT. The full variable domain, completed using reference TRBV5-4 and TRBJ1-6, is ETGVTQSPTHLIKTRGQQVTLRCSSQSGHNTVSWYQQALGQGPQFIFQYYREEENGRGNFPPRFSGLQFPNYSSELNVNALELDDSALYLCASSPIQGLHSPLHFGNGTRLTVT.

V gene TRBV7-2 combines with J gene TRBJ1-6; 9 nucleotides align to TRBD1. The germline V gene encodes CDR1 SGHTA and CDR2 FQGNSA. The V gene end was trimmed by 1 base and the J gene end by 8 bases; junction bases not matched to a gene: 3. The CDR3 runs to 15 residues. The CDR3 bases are TGTGCCAGCAGCTTAGTAGGGACAGGGTATTCACCCCTCCACTTT. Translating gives CASSLVGTGYSPLHF.